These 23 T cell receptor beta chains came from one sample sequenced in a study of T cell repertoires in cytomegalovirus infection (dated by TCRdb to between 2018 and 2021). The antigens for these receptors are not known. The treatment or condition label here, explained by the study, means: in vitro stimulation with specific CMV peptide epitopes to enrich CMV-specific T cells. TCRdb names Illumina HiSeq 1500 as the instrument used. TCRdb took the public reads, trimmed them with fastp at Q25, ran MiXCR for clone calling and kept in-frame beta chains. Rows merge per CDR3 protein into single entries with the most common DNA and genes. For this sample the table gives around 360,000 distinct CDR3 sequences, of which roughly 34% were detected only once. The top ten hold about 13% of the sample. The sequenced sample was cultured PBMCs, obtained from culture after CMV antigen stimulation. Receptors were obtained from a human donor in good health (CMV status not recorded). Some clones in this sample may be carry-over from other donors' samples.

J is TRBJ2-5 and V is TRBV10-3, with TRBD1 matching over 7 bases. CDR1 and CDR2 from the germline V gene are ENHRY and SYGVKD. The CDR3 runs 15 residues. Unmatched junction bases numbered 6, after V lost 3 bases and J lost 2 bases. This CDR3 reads CAISEKGQLQETQYF. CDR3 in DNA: TGTGCCATCAGTGAAAAGGGACAGCTACAAGAGACCCAGTACTTC.

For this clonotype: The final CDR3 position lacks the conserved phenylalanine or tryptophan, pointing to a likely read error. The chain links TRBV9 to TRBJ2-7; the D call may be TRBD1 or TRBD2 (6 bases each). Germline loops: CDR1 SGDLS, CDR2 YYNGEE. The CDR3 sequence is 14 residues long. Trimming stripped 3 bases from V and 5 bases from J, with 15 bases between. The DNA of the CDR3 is TGTGCCAGCAGCGAGGGGGGCGGGATGAACGAGCAGTACTGC. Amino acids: CASSEGGGMNEQYC.

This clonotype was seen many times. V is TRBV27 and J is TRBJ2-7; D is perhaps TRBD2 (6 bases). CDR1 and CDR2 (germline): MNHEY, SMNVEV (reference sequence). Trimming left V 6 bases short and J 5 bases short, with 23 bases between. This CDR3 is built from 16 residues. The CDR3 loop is CASSPTRLVMLDEQYF. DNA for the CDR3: TGTGCCAGCAGCCCTACCCGACTAGTAATGTTGGACGAGCAGTACTTC.

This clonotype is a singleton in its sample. CDR3 sequence: CASSMIWGSGTSTDTQYF. CDR3 in DNA: TGTGCCAGTAGTATGATTTGGGGTAGCGGGACTAGCACAGATACGCAGTATTTT. This sequence joins TRBV19 and TRBJ2-3; TRBD2 aligns across 8 bases. Germline loops: CDR1 LNHDA, CDR2 SQIVND (reference sequence). This CDR3 is built from 18 residues. Unmatched junction bases numbered 11, after V lost 3 bases and J lost 0 bases.

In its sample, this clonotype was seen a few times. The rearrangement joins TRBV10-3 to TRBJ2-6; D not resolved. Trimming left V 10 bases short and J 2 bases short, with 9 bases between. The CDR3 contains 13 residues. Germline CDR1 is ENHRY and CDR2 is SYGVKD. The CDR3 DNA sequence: TGTGCCACCGTAGAGCCTGGGGCCAACGTCCTGACTTTC. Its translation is CATVEPGANVLTF.

The CDR3 bases are TGCAGCGTTGAAGATCAGACTAAGGCCAACGTCCTGACTTTC. As protein: CSVEDQTKANVLTF. This chain links TRBV29-1 with TRBJ2-6; TRBD2 might be the D (5 bases). Trimming shortened V by 0 bases and J by 6 bases, and 9 bases separated the two germline ends. The CDR3 has 14 amino acids. Germline CDR1 and CDR2: SQVTM and ANQGSEA. The full variable domain, its missing parts supplied by reference TRBV29-1 and TRBJ2-6, is SAVISQKPSRDICQRGTSLTIQCQVDSQVTMMFWYRQQPGQSLTLIATANQGSEATYESGFVIDKFPISRPNLTFSTLTVSNMSPEDSSIYLCSVEDQTKANVLTFGAGSRLTVL.

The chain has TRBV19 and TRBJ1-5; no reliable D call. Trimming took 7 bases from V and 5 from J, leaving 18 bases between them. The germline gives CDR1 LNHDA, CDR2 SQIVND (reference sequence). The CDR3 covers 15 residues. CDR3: CASKKVSGRHQPQHF. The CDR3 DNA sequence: TGTGCCAGTAAAAAGGTCAGCGGCCGGCATCAGCCCCAGCATTTT.

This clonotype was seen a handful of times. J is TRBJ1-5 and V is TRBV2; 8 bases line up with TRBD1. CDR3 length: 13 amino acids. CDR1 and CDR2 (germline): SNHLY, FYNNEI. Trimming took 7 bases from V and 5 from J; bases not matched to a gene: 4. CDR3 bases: TGTGCCAGCACGGACAGGGCCCATCAGCCCCAGCATTTT. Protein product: CASTDRAHQPQHF.

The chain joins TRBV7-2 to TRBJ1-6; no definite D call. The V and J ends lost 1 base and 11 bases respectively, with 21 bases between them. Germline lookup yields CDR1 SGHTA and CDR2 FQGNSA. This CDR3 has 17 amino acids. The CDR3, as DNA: TGTGCCAGCAGCTTAGACAGATTTCAGAGACCGACTGCACCCCTCCACTTT. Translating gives CASSLDRFQRPTAPLHF.

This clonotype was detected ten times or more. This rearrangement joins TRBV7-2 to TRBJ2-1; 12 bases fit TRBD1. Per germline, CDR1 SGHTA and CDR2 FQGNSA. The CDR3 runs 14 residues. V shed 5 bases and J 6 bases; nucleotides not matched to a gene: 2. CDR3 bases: TGTGCCAGCAGCCGGGGACAGGGGGCCAATGAGCAGTTCTTC. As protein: CASSRGQGANEQFF.

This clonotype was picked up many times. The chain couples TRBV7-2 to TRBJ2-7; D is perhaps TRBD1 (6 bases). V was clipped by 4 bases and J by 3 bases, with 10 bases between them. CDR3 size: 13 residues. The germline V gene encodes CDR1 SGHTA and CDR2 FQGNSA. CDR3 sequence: CASSSGQIYEQYV. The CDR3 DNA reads TGTGCCAGCAGCTCAGGACAGATCTACGAGCAGTACGTC.

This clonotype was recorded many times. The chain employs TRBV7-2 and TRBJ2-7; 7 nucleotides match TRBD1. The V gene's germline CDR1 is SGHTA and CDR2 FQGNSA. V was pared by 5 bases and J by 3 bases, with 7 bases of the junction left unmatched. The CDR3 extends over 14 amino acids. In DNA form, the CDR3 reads TGTGCCAGCAGCCCCAGGGACAGCTACTACGAGCAGTACTTC. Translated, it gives CASSPRDSYYEQYF.

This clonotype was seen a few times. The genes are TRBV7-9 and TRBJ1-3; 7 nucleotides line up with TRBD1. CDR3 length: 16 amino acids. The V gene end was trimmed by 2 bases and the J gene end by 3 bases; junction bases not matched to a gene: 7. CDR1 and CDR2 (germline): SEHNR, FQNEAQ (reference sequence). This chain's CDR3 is CASSLTSRDSGNTIYF. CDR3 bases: TGTGCCAGCAGCTTAACGTCCCGGGACAGTGGAAACACCATATATTTT.

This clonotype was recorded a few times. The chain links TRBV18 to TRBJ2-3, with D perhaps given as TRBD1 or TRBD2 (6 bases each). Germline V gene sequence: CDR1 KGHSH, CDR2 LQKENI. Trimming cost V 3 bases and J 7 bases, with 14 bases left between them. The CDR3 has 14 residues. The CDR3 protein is CASSPPRGTYTQYF. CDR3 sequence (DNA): TGTGCCAGCTCACCGCCCCGCGGGACATATACGCAGTATTTT.

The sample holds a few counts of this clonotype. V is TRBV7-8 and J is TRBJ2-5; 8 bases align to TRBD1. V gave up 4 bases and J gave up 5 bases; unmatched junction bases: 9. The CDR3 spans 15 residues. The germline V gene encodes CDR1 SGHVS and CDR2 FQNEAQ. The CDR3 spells CASSSRRQGLETQYF. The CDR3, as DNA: TGTGCCAGCAGCTCCCGTCGACAGGGGCTGGAGACCCAGTACTTC. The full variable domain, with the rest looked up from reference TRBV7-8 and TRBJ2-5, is GAGVSQSPRYKVAKRGQDVALRCDPISGHVSLFWYQQALGQGPEFLTYFQNEAQLDKSGLPSDRFFAERPEGSVSTLKIQRTQQEDSAVYLCASSSRRQGLETQYFGPGTRLLVL.

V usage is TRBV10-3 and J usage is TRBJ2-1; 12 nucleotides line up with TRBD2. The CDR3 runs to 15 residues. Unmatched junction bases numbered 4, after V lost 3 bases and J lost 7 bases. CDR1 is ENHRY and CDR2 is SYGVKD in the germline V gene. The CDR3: CAISELAGGINEQFF. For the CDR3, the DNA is TGTGCCATCAGTGAACTAGCGGGAGGAATAAATGAGCAGTTCTTC.

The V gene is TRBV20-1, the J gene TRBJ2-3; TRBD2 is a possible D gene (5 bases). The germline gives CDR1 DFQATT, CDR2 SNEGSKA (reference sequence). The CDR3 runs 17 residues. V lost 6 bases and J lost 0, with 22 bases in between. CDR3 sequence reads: CSALDGGLSKSTDTQYF. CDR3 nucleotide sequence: TGCAGTGCCCTGGACGGCGGGCTCTCGAAGAGCACAGATACGCAGTATTTT.

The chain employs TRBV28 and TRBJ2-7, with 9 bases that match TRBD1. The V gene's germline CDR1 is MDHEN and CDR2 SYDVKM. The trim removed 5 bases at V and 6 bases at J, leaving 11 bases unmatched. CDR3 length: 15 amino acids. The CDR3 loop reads CASSPPGQGKREQYF. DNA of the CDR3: TGTGCCAGCAGTCCTCCGGGACAGGGAAAGCGCGAGCAGTACTTC.

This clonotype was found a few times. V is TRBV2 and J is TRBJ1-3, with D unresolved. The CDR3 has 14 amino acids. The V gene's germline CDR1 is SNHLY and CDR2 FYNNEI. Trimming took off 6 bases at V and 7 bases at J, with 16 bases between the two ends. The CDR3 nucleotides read TGTGCCAGCAGCTCCCTTGACCGTGGGAACACCATATATTTT. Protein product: CASSSLDRGNTIYF.

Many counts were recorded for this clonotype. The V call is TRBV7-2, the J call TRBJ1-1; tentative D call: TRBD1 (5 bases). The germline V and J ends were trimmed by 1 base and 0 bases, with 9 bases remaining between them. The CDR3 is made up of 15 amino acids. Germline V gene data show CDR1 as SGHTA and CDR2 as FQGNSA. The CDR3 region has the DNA TGTGCCAGCAGCTTAGGTGGACAACTGAACACTGAAGCTTTCTTT. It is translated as CASSLGGQLNTEAFF.

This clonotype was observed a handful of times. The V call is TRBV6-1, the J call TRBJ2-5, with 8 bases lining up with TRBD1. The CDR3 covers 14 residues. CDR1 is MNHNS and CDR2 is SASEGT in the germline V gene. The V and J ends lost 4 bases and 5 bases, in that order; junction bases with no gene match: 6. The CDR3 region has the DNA TGTGCCAGCAGTGGGACAGGGCGCTCTGAGACCCAGTACTTC. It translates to CASSGTGRSETQYF.

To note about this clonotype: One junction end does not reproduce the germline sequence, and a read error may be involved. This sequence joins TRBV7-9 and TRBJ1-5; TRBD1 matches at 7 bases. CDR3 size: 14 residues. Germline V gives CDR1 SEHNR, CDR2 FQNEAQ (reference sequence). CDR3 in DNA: TGTGCCAGCAGCACCGGGGACAGCATTCAGCCCCAGCATTTT. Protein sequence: CASSTGDSIQPQHF. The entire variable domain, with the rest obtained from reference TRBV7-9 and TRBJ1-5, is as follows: DTGVSQNPRHKITKRGQNVTFRCDPISEHNRLYWYRQTLGQGPEFLTYFQNEAQLEKSRLLSDRFSAERPKGSFSTLEIQRTEQGDSAMYLCASSTGDSIQPQHFGDGTRLSIL.

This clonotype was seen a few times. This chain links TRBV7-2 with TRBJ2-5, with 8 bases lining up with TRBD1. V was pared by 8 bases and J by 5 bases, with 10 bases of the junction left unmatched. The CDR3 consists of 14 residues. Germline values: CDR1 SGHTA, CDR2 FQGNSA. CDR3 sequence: CASYSGTGWETQYF. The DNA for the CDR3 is TGTGCCAGCTATTCCGGGACAGGATGGGAGACCCAGTACTTC. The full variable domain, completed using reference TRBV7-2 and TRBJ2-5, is GAGVSQSPSNKVTEKGKDVELRCDPISGHTALYWYRQSLGQGLEFLIYFQGNSAPDKSGLPSDRFSAERTGGSVSTLTIQRTQQEDSAVYLCASYSGTGWETQYFGPGTRLLVL.